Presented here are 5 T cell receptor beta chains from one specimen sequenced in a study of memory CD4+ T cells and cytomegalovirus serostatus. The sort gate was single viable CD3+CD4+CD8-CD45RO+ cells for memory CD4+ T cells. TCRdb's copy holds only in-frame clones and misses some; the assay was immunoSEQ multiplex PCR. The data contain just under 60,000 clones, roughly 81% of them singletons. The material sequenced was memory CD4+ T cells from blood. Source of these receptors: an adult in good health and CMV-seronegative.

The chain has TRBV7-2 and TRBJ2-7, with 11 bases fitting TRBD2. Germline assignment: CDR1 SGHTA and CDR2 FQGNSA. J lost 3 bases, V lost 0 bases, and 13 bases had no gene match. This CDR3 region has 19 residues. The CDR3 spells CASSLAGTSGQRRGYEQYF. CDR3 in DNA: TGTGCCAGCAGCTTAGCCGGGACTAGCGGACAAAGAAGGGGCTACGAGCAGTACTTC.

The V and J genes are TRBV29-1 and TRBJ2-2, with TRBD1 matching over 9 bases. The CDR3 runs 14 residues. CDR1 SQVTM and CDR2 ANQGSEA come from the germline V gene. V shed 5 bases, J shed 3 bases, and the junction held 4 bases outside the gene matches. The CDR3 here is CSVSRTGDTGELFF. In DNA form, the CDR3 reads TGCAGCGTTTCACGGACAGGGGACACCGGGGAGCTGTTTTTT.

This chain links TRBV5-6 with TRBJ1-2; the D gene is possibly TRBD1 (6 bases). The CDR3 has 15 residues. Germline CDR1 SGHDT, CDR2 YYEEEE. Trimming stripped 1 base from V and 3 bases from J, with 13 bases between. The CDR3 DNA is TGTGCCAGCAGCTTGCTTTCGACAGGCGACTATGGCTACACCTTC. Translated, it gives CASSLLSTGDYGYTF.

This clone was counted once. The CDR3 DNA reads TGTGCCAGCAGGGACCAGGGTGGTACTAATGAAAAACTGTTTTTT. It encodes CASRDQGGTNEKLFF. The rearrangement joins TRBV5-4 to TRBJ1-4; D possibly corresponds to TRBD1 (5 bases). V lost 5 bases, J lost 2 bases, and 13 bases lay in between. Germline loops: CDR1 SGHNT, CDR2 YYREEE (reference sequence). This CDR3 is built from 15 residues.

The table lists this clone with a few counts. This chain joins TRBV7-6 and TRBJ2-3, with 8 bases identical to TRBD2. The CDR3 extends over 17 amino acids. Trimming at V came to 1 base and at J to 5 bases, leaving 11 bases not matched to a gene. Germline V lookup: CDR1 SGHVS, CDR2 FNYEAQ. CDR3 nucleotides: TGTGCCAGCAGCTTAGGTTTAGGACTAGCCGGGGGAGATACGCAGTATTTT. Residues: CASSLGLGLAGGDTQYF.